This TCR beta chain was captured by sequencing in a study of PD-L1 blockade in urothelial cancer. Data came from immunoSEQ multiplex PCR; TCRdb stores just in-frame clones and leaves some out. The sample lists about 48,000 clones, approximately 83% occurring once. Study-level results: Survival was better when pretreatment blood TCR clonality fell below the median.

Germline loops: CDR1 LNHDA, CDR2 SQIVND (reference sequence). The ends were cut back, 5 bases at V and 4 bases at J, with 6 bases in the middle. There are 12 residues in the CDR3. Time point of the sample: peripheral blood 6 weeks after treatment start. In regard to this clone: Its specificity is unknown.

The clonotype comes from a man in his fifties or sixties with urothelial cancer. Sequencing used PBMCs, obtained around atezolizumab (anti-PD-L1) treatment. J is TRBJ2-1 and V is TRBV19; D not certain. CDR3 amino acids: CASSPTYNEQFF. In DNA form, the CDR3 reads TGTGCCAGTAGTCCCACTTACAATGAGCAGTTCTTC. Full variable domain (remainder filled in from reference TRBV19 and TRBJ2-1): DGGITQSPKYLFRKEGQNVTLSCEQNLNHDAMYWYRQDPGQGLRLIYYSQIVNDFQKGDIAEGYSVSREKKESFPLTVTSAQKNPTAFYLCASSPTYNEQFFGPGTRLTVL.